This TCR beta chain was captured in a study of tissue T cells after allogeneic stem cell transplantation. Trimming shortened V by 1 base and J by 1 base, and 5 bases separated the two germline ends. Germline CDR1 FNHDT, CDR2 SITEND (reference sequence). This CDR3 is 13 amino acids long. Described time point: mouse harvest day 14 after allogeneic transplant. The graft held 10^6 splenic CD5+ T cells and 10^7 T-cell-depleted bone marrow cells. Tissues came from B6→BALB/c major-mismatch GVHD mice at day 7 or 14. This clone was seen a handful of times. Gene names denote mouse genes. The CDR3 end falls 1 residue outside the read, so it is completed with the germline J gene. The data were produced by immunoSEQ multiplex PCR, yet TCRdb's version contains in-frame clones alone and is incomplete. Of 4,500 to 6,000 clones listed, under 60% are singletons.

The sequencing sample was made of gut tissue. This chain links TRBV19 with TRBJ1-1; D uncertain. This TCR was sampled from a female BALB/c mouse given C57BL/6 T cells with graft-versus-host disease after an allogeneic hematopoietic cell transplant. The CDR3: CASSIKLNTEVFF. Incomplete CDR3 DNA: TGTGCCAGCAGTATAAAACTAAACACAGAAGTCTTC.